This TCR beta chain comes out of a study of blood T cell repertoires in COVID-19. The wider study: Italy, Spain and the United States were the sources of the convalescent and acute COVID-19 samples. Sample material is recorded as cDNA or gDNA derived from T cells, B-cell-depleted T cells, or PBMCs.

The CDR3 consists of 13 residues. Deletions cut 6 bases from V and 7 bases from J, with 13 bases between. Germline CDR1 SNHLY, CDR2 FYNNEI. As originally analysed: Reference gene primer amplification gave nucleated cell count estimates. Here immunoSEQ multiplex PCR was the method, and the copy in TCRdb shows in-frame clones only, minus some. V and J calls and clone size are given by that table; D and trimming were obtained from the DNA. The data contain 70,000 or so clones, over 80% of them seen just once; the ten biggest clones take up roughly 6.3%. The receptor comes from an elderly woman with active COVID-19. The chain combines TRBV2 with TRBJ1-5; a weak D match, TRBD1 (6 bases). Sequencing was performed on peripheral blood. The DNA for the CDR3 is TGTGCCAGCAGGAAGGGGGAGGGACAGCCCCAGCATTTT. Translation: CASRKGEGQPQHF.